This T cell receptor (beta chain) derives from a study of shared clonotypes between healthy human individuals. This clone was seen only a few times. Sequencing used immunoSEQ multiplex PCR; TCRdb keeps in-frame clones, though not all of them. The sample has some 360,000 clones; about 73% are singletons. Germline values: CDR1 GTSNPN, CDR2 SVGIG (reference sequence). The CDR3 has 15 residues. The chain recombines TRBV30 with TRBJ1-4; D remains unclear. The TCR sequence derives from a man aged 25-45 years in good health. The sample consisted of memory CD4+ T cells sorted from blood. Subset defined: CD45RA-negative fraction. CDR3 loop: CALVDVRKPNEKLFF. CDR3 sequence (DNA): TGTGCGTTAGTGGATGTCAGGAAGCCTAATGAAAAACTGTTTTTT.